This paragraph covers one T cell receptor beta chain sequence. Antigen: not known. The run of the v3.0 immunoSEQ assay was at survey level. Using immunoSEQ multiplex PCR, the repertoire was profiled, and TCRdb retains in-frame clones only, with some absent. Among 34,000 or so clones listed, over 85% were seen once. This CDR3 contains 14 residues. The V end was cut by 6 bases, the J end by 2 bases, with 14 bases between. The germline V gene encodes CDR1 SGHVS and CDR2 FQNEAQ. The data were obtained in a study of long-term antiretroviral therapy in people with HIV. General observations from the study: Despite increasing after ART, diversity remained lower than that of transplant donor controls. Drawn between about 2004 and 2017, the blood was possibly obtained under older ART regimens. Pre-ART expanded clones dominated the repertoire at every time point. Participants lacked recorded data on ART adherence, viral resistance or therapy changes.

V and J are TRBV7-8 and TRBJ2-7; possibly TRBD2 for D (6 bases). Sequenced material: unsorted PBMCs, taken approximately 5.1 years after starting antiretroviral therapy. This clonotype originated in a woman aged 45-65 years with HIV. The CDR3 DNA sequence: TGTGCCAGCAGTGCGGGGACTGGCCCCTACGAGCAGTACTTC. The encoded protein is CASSAGTGPYEQYF.